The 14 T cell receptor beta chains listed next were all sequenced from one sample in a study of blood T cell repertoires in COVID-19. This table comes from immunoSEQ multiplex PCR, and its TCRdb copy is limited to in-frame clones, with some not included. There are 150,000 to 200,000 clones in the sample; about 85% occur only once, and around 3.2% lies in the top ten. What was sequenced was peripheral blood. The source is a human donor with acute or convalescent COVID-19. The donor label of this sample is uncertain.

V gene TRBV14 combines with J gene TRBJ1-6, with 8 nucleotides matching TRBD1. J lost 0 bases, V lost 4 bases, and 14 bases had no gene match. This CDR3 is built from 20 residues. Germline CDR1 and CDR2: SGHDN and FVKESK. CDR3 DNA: TGTGCCAGCAGCCGAACCCGGACAGGGAGGATTCCCTCCTATAATTCACCCCTCCACTTT. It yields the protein CASSRTRTGRIPSYNSPLHF.

CDR3 region: CASSPSSGMGNQPQHF. The DNA for the CDR3 is TGTGCCAGCAGTCCCTCGTCAGGGATGGGCAATCAGCCCCAGCATTTT. The V and J genes are TRBV28 and TRBJ1-5; perhaps TRBD1 as D (5 bases). The CDR3 is 16 amino acids. The V end lost 5 bases, the J end lost 2 bases, and 16 bases lay between the germline ends. Germline loops: CDR1 MDHEN, CDR2 SYDVKM.

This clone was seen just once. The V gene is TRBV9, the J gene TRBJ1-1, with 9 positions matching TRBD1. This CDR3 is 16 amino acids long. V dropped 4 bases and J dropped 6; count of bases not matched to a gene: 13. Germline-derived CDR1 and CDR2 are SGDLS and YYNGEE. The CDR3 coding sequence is TGTGCCAGCAGCCCGCGAGGACAGGGGAGGGACGCTGAAGCTTTCTTT. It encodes CASSPRGQGRDAEAFF.

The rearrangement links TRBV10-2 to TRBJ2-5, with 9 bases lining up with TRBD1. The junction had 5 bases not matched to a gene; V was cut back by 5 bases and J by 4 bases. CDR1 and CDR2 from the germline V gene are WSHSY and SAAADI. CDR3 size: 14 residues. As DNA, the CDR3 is TGCGCCAGCAGTTGGACAGGGGATGGAGAGACCCAGTACTTC. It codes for CASSWTGDGETQYF.

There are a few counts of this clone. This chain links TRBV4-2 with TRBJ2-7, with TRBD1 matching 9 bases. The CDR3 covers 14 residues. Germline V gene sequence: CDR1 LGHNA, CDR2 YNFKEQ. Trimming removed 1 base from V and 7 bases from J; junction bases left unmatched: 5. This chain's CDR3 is CASSQGRGQGEQYF. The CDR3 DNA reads TGTGCCAGCAGCCAAGGAAGAGGACAGGGGGAGCAGTACTTC.

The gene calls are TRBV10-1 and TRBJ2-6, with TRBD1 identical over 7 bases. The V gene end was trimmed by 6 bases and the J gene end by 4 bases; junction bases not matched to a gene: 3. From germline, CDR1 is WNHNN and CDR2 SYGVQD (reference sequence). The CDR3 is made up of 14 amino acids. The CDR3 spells CASSGTVGANVLTF. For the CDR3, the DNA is TGCGCCAGCAGCGGGACAGTCGGGGCCAACGTCCTGACTTTC.

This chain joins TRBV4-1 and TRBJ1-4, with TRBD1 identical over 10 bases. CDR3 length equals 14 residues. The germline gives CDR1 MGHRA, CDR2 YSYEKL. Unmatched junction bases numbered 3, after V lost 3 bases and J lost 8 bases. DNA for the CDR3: TGCGCCAGCAGCCAGGACAGGGGGAGCGAAAAACTGTTTTTT. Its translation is CASSQDRGSEKLFF.

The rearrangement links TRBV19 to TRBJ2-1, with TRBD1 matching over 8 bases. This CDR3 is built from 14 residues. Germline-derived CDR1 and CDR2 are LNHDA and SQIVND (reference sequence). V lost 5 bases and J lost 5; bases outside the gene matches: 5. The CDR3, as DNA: TGTGCCAGTAGTCGGCGGACAGGGAACAATGAGCAGTTCTTC. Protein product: CASSRRTGNNEQFF.

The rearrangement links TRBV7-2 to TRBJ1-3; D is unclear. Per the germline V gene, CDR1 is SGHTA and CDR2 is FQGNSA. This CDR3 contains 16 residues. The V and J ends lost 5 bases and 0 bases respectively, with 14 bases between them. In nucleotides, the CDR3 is TGTGCCAGCAGCCTCTCCTTTGCGGCCTCTGGAAACACCATATATTTT. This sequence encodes CASSLSFAASGNTIYF.

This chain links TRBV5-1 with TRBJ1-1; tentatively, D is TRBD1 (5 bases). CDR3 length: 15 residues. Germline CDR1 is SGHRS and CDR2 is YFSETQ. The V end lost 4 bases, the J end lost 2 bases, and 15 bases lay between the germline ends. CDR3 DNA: TGCGCCAGCAGCCCCGGGGGGAGTTACAACACTGAAGCTTTCTTT. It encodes CASSPGGSYNTEAFF.

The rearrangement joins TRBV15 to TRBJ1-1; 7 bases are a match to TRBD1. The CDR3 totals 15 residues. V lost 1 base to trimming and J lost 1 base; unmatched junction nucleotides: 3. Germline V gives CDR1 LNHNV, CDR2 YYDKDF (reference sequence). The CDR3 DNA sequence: TGTGCCACCAGCAGAGGGGGACAGCAGAACACTGAAGCTTTCTTT. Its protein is CATSRGGQQNTEAFF.

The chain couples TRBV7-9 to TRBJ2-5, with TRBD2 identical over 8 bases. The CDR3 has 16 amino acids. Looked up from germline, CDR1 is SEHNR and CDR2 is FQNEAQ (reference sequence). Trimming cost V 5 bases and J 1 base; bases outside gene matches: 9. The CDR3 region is CASSPRGGGSQETQYF. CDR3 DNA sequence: TGTGCCAGCAGCCCGAGGGGCGGGGGGTCCCAAGAGACCCAGTACTTC.

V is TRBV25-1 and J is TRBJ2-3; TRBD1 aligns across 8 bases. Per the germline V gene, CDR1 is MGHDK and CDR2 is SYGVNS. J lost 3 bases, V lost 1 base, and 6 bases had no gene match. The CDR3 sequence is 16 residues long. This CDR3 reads CASSESGQGATDTQYF. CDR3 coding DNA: TGTGCCAGCAGTGAATCAGGACAGGGTGCGACAGATACGCAGTATTTT.

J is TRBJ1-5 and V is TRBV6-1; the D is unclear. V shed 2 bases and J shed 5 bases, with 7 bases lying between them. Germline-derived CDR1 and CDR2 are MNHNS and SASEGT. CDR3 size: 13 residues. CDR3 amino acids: CASSEFADQPQHF. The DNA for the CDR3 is TGTGCCAGCAGTGAATTCGCGGATCAGCCCCAGCATTTT.